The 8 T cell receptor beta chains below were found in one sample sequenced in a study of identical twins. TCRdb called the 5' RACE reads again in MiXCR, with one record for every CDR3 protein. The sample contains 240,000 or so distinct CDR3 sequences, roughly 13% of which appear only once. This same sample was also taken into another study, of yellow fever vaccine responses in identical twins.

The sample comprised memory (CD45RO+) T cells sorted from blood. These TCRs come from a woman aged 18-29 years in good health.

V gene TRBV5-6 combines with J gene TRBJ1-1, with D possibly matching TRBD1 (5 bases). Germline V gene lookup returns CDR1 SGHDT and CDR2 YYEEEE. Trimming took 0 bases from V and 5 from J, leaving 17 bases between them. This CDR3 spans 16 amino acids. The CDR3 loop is CASSLDTGRARTEAFF. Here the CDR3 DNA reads TGTGCCAGCAGCTTGGATACGGGACGGGCTCGTACTGAAGCTTTCTTT.

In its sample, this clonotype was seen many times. CDR3 sequence (DNA): TGTGCCAGCAGCGTAGGACGAGGGTCGGGCTACACCTTC. Its translation: CASSVGRGSGYTF. The rearrangement joins TRBV9 to TRBJ1-2, with no clear D. The CDR3 covers 13 residues. CDR1 is SGDLS and CDR2 is YYNGEE in the germline V gene. Trimming removed 0 bases at V and 8 bases at J, with 11 bases between.

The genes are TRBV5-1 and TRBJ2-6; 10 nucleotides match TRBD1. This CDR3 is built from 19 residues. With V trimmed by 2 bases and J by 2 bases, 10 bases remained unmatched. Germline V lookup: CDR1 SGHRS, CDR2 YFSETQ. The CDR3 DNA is TGCGCCAGCAGCTTAGTGGGACAGGGGTTTGTCGCTGGGGCCAACGTCCTGACTTTC. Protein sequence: CASSLVGQGFVAGANVLTF.

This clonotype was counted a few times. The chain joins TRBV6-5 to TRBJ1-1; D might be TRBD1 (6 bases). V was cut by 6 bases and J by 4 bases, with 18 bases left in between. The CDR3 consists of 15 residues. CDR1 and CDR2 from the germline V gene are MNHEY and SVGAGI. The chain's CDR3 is CASRPTLGGGTEAFF. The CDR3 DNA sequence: TGTGCCAGCAGACCCACTTTAGGGGGAGGCACTGAAGCTTTCTTT.

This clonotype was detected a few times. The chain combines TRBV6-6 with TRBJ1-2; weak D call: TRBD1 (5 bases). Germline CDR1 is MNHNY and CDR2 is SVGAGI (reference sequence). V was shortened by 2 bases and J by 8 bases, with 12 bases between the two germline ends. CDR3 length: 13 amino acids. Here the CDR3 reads CASSYADRQGYTF. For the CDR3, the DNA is TGTGCCAGCAGTTACGCCGACAGACAAGGCTACACCTTC.

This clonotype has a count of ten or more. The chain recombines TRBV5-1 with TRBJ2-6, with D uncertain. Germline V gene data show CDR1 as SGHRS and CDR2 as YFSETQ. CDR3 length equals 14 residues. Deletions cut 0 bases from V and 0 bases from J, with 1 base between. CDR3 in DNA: TGCGCCAGCAGCTTGGACTCTGGGGCCAACGTCCTGACTTTC. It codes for CASSLDSGANVLTF.

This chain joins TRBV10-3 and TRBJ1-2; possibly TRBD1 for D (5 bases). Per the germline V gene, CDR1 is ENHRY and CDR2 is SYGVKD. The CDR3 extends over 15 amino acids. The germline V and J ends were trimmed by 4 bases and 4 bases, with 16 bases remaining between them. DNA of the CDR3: TGTGCCATCAGTGCCCTCCTTCAGGGCCTCTATGGCTACACCTTC. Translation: CAISALLQGLYGYTF.

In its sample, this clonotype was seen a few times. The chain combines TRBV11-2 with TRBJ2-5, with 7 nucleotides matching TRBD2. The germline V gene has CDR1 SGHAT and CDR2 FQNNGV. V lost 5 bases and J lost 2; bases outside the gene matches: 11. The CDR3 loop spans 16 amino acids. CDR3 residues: CASSSGRTRLQETQYF. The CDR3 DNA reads TGTGCCAGCAGCAGCGGGCGGACTAGACTTCAAGAGACCCAGTACTTC.